This TCR beta chain emerged from a study of response to subunit inactivated influenza vaccine. Comment on this clonotype: Its antigen is unknown.

TCRdb re-analysed the RT-PCR reads in MiXCR, keeping a single row per CDR3 protein. The data show more than 700,000 distinct CDR3 sequences, 21% seen once. Study-wide findings and caveats: Authors proposed each seasonal influenza vaccination draws in few new T cells.

This CDR3 spans 15 amino acids. J was trimmed by 9 bases and V by 4 bases; bases with no gene match: 7. The V gene's germline CDR1 is LGHDT and CDR2 YNNKEL (reference sequence). The sequenced sample was PBMCs from blood, obtained 4 to 6 days after vaccination. This sequence was found in a man aged 50 or older who received an inactivated influenza vaccine. This chain joins TRBV3-1 and TRBJ1-4; TRBD1 agrees at 11 bases. In nucleotides, the CDR3 is TGTGCCAGCAGCCGTCAGGACAGGGGGCGTAAAAAACTGTTTTTT. Amino acid sequence: CASSRQDRGRKKLFF.